This TCR beta chain was documented in a study of cytomegalovirus exposure and HLA in healthy donors. Vbeta (60) and Jbeta (13) primers were used in the PCR. Clones were sequenced by immunoSEQ multiplex PCR, and TCRdb holds only the in-frame ones, with some missing. The sample yields over 150,000 clones, about four fifths seen once. Regarding the study as a whole: Rare sequences made up most TCRs, while some public TCRs were found in many donors. The study listed approximately 160 cytomegalovirus-associated TCR beta chains. According to reports, the classifier identified cytomegalovirus status with high specificity and sensitivity.

Concerning this clone itself: Its antigen is unidentified.

Germline assignment: CDR1 SGHRS and CDR2 YFSETQ. The V gene end was trimmed by 0 bases and the J gene end by 5 bases; junction bases not matched to a gene: 10. CDR3 length: 18 residues. The donors, nominally healthy at sampling, likely had unrecorded immune exposures. The chain is built from TRBV5-1 and TRBJ2-2, with 10 bases fitting TRBD2. The sequence came from a boy aged 2-15 years in good health and CMV-seronegative. Sequenced material: PBMCs. Written as DNA, the CDR3 is TGCGCCAGCAGCTTGGCCCGTCTAGCGGGAGAAAAAACCGGGGAGCTGTTTTTT. Amino acids: CASSLARLAGEKTGELFF.